A single T cell receptor beta chain is shown here with its context. Normal lung was sampled as far from the tumour as possible, at least 3 cm. The data stem from a study of immune cell composition in non-small cell lung cancer. The protocol was immunoSEQ multiplex PCR, while the TCRdb copy is restricted to in-frame clones and leaves out a portion. The sample has around 16,000 clones, about 80% seen once. The CDR3 length is 16 residues. V gave up 1 base and J gave up 2 bases, with 15 bases separating them. The V gene's germline CDR1 is LNHDA and CDR2 SQIVND (reference sequence). The data were also submitted as part of a second study, on CD4 T cells in lung cancer. That study reports: Patients' blood was tested for T-cell responses to mutation-encoded neoepitopes.

This chain joins TRBV19 and TRBJ2-7, with D hard to call. Sequencing was performed on non-adjacent lung tissue. The receptor was derived from a human donor with non-small cell lung cancer. Written as DNA, the CDR3 is TGTGCCAGTAGTATAGGAATGGGCCGCGGTGCCTACGAGCAGTACTTC. It specifies CASSIGMGRGAYEQYF.